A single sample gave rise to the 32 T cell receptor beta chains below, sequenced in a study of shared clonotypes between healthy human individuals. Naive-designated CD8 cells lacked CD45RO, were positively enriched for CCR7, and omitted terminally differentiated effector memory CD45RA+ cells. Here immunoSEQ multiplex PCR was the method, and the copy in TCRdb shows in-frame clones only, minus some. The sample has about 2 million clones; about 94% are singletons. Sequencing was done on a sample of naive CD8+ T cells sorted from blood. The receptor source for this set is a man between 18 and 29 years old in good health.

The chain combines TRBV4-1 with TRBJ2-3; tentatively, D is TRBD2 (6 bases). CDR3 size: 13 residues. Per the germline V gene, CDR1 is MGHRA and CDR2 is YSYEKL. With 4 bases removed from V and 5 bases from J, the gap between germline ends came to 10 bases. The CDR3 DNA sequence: TGCGCCAGCAGCCCGACGGAGGGAGATACGCAGTATTTT. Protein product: CASSPTEGDTQYF.

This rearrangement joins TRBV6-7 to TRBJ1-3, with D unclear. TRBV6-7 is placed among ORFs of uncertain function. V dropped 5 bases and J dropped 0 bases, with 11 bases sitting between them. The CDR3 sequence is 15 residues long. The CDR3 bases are TGTGCCAGCAGTGGTAGGGATCCCTCTGGAAACACCATATATTTT. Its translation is CASSGRDPSGNTIYF.

CDR3 amino acids: CASRTWAGGSYEQYF. The DNA for the CDR3 is TGTGCCAGCAGGACGTGGGCGGGGGGGTCCTACGAGCAGTACTTC. The V call is TRBV27, the J call TRBJ2-7; 9 bases are a match to TRBD2. The J segment lost 1 base and the V segment lost 6 bases, leaving 7 bases of the junction unmatched. CDR3 length: 15 residues. Germline lookup yields CDR1 MNHEY and CDR2 SMNVEV (reference sequence).

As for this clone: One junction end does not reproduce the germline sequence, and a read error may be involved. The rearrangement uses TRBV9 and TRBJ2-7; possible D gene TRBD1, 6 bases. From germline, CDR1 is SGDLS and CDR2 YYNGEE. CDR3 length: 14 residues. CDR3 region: CASSVAGDNYEQYF. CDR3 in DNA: TGTGCCAGCAGCGTAGCTGGGGACAACTACGAACAGTACTTC.

The CDR3: CASSFWSGGATDTQYF. The CDR3 DNA reads TGTGCCAGCAGTTTCTGGAGCGGGGGGGCCACAGATACGCAGTATTTT. The chain uses TRBV28 and TRBJ2-3; 10 nucleotides agree with TRBD2. Germline assignment: CDR1 MDHEN and CDR2 SYDVKM. Unmatched junction bases numbered 5, after V lost 3 bases and J lost 2 bases. This CDR3 has 16 residues.

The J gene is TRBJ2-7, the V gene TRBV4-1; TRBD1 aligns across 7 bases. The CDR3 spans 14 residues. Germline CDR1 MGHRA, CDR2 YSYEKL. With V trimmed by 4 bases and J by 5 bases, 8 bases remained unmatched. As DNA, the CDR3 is TGCGCCAGCAGCCGAACAGGGGATGGGGACGAGCAGTACTTC. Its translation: CASSRTGDGDEQYF.

DNA of the CDR3: TGTGCCAGCAGCATGGGGAATCAAGAGACCCAGTACTTC. Amino acids: CASSMGNQETQYF. This chain links TRBV27 with TRBJ2-5; D unclear. Germline V gene lookup returns CDR1 MNHEY and CDR2 SMNVEV (reference sequence). The CDR3 has 13 residues. V lost 6 bases and J 2 bases, leaving 10 bases between the germline ends.

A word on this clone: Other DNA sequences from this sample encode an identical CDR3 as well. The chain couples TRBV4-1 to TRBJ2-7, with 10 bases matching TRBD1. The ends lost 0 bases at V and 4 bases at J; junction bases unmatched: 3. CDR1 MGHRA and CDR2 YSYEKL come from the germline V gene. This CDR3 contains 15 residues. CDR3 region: CASSQEGDRGYEQYF. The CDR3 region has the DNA TGCGCCAGCAGCCAAGAGGGGGACAGGGGTTACGAGCAGTACTTC.

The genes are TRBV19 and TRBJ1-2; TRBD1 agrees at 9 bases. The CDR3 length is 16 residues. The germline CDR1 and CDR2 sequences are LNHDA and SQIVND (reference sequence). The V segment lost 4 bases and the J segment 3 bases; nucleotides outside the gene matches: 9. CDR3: CASSKITGGAYYGYTF. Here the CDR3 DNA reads TGTGCCAGTAGTAAAATTACAGGGGGCGCCTACTATGGCTACACCTTC.

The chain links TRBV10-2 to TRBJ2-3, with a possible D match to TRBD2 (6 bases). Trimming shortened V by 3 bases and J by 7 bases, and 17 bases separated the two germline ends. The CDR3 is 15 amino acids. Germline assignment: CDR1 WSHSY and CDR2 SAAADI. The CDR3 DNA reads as TGCGCCAGCAGTGATATTGGAGGGACCCGATATACGCAGTATTTT. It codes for CASSDIGGTRYTQYF.

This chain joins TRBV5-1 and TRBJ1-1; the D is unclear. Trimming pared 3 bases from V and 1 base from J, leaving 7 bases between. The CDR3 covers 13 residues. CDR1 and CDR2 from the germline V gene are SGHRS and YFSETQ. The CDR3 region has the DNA TGCGCCAGCAGCTCCGACCCGAACACTGAAGCTTTCTTT. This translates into CASSSDPNTEAFF.

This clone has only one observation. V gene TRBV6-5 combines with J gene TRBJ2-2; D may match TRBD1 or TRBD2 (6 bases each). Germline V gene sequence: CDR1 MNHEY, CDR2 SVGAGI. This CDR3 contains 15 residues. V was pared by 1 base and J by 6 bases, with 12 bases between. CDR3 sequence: CASSYWGASPGELFF. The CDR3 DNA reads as TGTGCCAGCAGTTACTGGGGGGCGTCCCCCGGGGAGCTGTTTTTT.

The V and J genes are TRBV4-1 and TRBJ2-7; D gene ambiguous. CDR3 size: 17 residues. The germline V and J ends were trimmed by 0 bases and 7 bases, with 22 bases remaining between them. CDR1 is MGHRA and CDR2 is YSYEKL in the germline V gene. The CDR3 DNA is TGCGCCAGCAGCCAAGACTACCCCGGCAGTCTCGTTGAGGAGCAGTACTTC. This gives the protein CASSQDYPGSLVEEQYF.

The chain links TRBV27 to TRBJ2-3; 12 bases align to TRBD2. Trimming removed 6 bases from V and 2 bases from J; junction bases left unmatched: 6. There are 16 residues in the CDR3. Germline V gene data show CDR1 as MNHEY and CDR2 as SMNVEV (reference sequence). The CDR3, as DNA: TGTGCCAGCAGCCGCGGACTAGCGGGGATCACAGATACGCAGTATTTT. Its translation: CASSRGLAGITDTQYF.

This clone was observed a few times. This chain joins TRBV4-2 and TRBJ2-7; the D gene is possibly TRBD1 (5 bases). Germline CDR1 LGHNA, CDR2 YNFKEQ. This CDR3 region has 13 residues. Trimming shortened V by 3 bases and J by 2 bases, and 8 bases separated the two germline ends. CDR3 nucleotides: TGTGCCAGCAGCCACAGGGCAACCTACGAGCAGTACTTC. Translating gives CASSHRATYEQYF.

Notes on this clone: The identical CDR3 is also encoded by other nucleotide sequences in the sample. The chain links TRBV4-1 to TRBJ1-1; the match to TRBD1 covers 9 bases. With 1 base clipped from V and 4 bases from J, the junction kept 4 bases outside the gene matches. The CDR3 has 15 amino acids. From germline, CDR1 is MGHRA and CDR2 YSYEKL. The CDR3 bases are TGCGCCAGCAGCCAAGCGGGACAGGGTCGCACTGAAGCTTTCTTT. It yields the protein CASSQAGQGRTEAFF.

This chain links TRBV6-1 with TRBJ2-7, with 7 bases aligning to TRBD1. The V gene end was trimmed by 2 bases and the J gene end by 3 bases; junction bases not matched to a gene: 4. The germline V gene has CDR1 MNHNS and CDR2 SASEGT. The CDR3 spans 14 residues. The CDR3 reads CASSERNRGYEQYF. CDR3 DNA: TGTGCCAGCAGTGAAAGGAACAGGGGCTACGAGCAGTACTTC.

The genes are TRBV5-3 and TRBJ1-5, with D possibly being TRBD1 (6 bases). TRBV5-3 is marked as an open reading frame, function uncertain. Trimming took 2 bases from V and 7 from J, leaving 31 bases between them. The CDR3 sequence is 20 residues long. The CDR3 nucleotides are TGTGCCAGAAGCTTTTTGGAAACTTGGAAGGAAGGGGGAACAAGCCAGCCCCAGCATTTT. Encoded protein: CARSFLETWKEGGTSQPQHF.

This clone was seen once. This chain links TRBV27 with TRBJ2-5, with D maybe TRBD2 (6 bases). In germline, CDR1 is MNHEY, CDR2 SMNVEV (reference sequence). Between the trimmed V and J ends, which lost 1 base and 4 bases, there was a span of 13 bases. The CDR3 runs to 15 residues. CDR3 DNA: TGTGCCAGCAGTTTATTCGGGGGTCTCGGAGAGACCCAGTACTTC. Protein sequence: CASSLFGGLGETQYF.

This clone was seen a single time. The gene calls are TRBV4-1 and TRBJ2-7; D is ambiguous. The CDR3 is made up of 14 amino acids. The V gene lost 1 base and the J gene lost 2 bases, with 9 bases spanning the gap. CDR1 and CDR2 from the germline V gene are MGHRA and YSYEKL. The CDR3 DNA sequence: TGCGCCAGCAGCCAAGGTGGCAGAACCTACGAGCAGTACTTC. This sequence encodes CASSQGGRTYEQYF.

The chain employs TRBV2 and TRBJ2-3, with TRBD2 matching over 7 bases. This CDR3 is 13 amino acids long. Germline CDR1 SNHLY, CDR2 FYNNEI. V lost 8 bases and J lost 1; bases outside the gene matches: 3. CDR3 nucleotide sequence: TGTGCCAGCCGGGGACTACGCACAGATACGCAGTATTTT. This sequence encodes CASRGLRTDTQYF. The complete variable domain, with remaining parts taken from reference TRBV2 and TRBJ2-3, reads EPEVTQTPSHQVTQMGQEVILRCVPISNHLYFYWYRQILGQKVEFLVSFYNNEISEKSEIFDDQFSVERPDGSNFTLKIRSTKLEDSAMYFCASRGLRTDTQYFGPGTRLTVL.

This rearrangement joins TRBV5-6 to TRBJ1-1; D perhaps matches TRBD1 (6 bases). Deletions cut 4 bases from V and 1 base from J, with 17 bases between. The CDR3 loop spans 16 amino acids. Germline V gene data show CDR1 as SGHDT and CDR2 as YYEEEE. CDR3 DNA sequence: TGTGCCAGCAGCGGGGGGGCCGGGACCACGAACACTGAAGCTTTCTTT. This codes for CASSGGAGTTNTEAFF.

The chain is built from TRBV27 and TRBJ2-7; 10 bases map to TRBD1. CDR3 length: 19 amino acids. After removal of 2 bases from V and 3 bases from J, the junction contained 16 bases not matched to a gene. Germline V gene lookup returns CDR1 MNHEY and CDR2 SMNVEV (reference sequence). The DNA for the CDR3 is TGTGCCAGCAGTTTAAGGGACCTGAGGGGGACAGGGGACGTCTACGAGCAGTACTTC. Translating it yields CASSLRDLRGTGDVYEQYF.

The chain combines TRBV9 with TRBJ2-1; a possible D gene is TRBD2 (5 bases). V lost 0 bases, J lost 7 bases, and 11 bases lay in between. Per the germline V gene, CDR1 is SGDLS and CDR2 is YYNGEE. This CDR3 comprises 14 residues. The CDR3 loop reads CASSVGLARNEQFF. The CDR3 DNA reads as TGTGCCAGCAGCGTAGGGCTAGCCCGTAATGAGCAGTTCTTC.

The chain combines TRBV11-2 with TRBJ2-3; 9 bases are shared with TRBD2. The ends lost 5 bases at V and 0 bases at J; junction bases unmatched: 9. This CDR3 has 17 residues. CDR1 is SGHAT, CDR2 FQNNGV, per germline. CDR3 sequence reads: CASSHLAGATSTDTQYF. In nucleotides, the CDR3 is TGTGCCAGCAGCCACTTAGCGGGGGCTACTAGCACAGATACGCAGTATTTT.

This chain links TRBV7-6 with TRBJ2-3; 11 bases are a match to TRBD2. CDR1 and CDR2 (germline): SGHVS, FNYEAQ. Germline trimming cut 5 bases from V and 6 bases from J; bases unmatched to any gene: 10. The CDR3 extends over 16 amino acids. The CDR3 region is CASSEPASGRFDTQYF. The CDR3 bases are TGTGCCAGCAGCGAACCCGCTAGCGGGAGGTTTGATACGCAGTATTTT.

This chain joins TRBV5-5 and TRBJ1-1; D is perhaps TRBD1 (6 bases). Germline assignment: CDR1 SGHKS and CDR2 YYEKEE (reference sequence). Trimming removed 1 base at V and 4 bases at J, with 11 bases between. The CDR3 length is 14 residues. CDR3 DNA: TGTGCCAGCAGCTTGCGGGGGCCTGGCACTGAAGCTTTCTTT. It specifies CASSLRGPGTEAFF.

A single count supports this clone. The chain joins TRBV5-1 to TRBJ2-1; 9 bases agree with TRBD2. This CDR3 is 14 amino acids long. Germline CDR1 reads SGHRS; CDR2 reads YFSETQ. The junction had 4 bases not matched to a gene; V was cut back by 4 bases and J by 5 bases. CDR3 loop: CASSLTSGDNEQFF. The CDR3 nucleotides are TGCGCCAGCAGCCTGACTAGCGGAGACAATGAGCAGTTCTTC.

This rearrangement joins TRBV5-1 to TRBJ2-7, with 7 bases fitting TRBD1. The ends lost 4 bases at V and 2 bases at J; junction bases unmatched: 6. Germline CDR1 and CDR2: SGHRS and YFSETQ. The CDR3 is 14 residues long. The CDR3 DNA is TGCGCCAGCAGCGCCGGGACAGCTACCTACGAGCAGTACTTC. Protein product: CASSAGTATYEQYF. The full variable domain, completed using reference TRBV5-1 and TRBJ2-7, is KAGVTQTPRYLIKTRGQQVTLSCSPISGHRSVSWYQQTPGQGLQFLFEYFSETQRNKGNFPGRFSGRQFSNSRSEMNVSTLELGDSALYLCASSAGTATYEQYFGPGTRLTVT.

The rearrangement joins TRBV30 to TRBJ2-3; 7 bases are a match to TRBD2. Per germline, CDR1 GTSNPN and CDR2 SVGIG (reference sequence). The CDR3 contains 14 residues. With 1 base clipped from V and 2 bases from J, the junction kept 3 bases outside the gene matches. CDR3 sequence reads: CAWSAGLLTDTQYF. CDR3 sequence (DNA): TGTGCCTGGAGTGCGGGACTACTCACAGATACGCAGTATTTT.

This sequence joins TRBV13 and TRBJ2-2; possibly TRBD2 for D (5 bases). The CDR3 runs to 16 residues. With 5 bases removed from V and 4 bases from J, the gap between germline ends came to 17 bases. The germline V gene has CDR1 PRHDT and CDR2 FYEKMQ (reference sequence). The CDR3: CASSGQLGWGTGELFF. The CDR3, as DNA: TGTGCCAGCAGCGGCCAACTAGGGTGGGGCACCGGGGAGCTGTTTTTT.

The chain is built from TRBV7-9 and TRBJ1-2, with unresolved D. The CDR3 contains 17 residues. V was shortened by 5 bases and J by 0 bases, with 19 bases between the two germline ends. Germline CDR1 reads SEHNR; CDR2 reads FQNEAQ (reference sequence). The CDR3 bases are TGTGCCAGCAGCCCCCCCAGTCGGACGGACTCTAACTATGGCTACACCTTC. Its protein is CASSPPSRTDSNYGYTF.